Sequencing of this TCR beta chain was carried out in a study of CXCR3-negative and CXCR3-positive naive CD8 T cells. 5' RACE with UMI labels generated the TRB cDNA libraries. TCRdb derives one entry per CDR3 protein from the 5' RACE reads, leaving out DNA. Its listing shows more than 9,500 distinct CDR3 sequences. Looked up from germline, CDR1 is MDHEN and CDR2 is SYDVKM. The CDR3 is made up of 16 amino acids. By frequency, this clonotype is medium-sized. This receptor was identified in a human donor in good health. Some clones in this sample may be carry-over from other donors' samples. The sample taken for sequencing was naive CXCR3- CD8+ T cells from blood. Subset denoted: CD45RO-CCR7+CD27+CD95- naive CD8+ T cells lacking CXCR3 (TNR3-). The rearrangement links TRBV28 to TRBJ2-1; the TRBD2 assignment by TCRdb is unverifiable without DNA. The CDR3 here is CASSAILAGPYNEQFF.